The 9 T cell receptor beta chains listed next were all sequenced from one sample in a study of early T cells in non-severe SARS-CoV-2 infection. TCRdb re-called the 5' RACE reads with MiXCR, one entry per CDR3 protein. The sample carries some 67,000 distinct CDR3 sequences, roughly an eighth recorded once. Sequencing was carried out using whole blood. The source of these receptors is an adult who was a healthcare worker with PCR-confirmed SARS-CoV-2 infection or an uninfected control (not recorded which).

The rearrangement links TRBV29-1 to TRBJ1-2, with D perhaps matching TRBD1 (6 bases). The CDR3 spans 13 residues. Deletions cut 7 bases from V and 4 bases from J, with 16 bases between. In germline, CDR1 is SQVTM, CDR2 ANQGSEA. The CDR3 region is CSAVTGNSYGYTF. The CDR3 DNA reads as TGCAGCGCGGTTACAGGGAACTCCTATGGCTACACCTTC.

This clonotype appeared many times. The chain employs TRBV30 and TRBJ1-5; no definite D call. Trimming left V 2 bases short and J 3 bases short, with 8 bases between. The germline CDR1 and CDR2 sequences are GTSNPN and SVGIG (reference sequence). The CDR3 length is 13 residues. For the CDR3, the DNA is TGTGCCTGGAGTTTCGGTCACAATCAGCCCCAGCATTTT. It encodes CAWSFGHNQPQHF.

This clonotype came up a few times. The J gene is TRBJ1-1, the V gene TRBV29-1, with D maybe TRBD1 (6 bases). Germline V gene sequence: CDR1 SQVTM, CDR2 ANQGSEA. V shed 5 bases and J shed 4 bases, with 14 bases lying between them. CDR3 length: 13 residues. This CDR3 is CSVTAGVTTEAFF. In DNA form, the CDR3 reads TGCAGCGTTACGGCAGGGGTTACCACTGAAGCTTTCTTT. Variable domain in full (rest from reference TRBV29-1 and TRBJ1-1): SAVISQKPSRDICQRGTSLTIQCQVDSQVTMMFWYRQQPGQSLTLIATANQGSEATYESGFVIDKFPISRPNLTFSTLTVSNMSPEDSSIYLCSVTAGVTTEAFFGQGTRLTVV.

This clonotype turned up a few times. The CDR3 loop reads CASSSQTGLYDEQFF. The DNA of the CDR3 is TGTGCCAGCAGCTCCCAGACAGGGTTGTACGATGAGCAGTTCTTC. J is TRBJ2-1 and V is TRBV9; 7 nucleotides align to TRBD1. Germline V gene data show CDR1 as SGDLS and CDR2 as YYNGEE. The CDR3 consists of 15 residues. J gave up 8 bases and V 4 bases, and 12 bases lay outside the gene matches.

This clonotype was recorded many times. J is TRBJ2-3 and V is TRBV4-1; 8 bases line up with TRBD2. V dropped 1 base and J dropped 2; count of bases not matched to a gene: 5. Germline assignment: CDR1 MGHRA and CDR2 YSYEKL. The CDR3 runs to 16 residues. CDR3 DNA sequence: TGCGCCAGCAGCCAAGCGCGGGGGGCCAACACAGATACGCAGTATTTT. This encodes CASSQARGANTDTQYF.

The chain carries TRBV27 and TRBJ1-5; 7 nucleotides agree with TRBD1. From germline, CDR1 is MNHEY and CDR2 SMNVEV (reference sequence). V dropped 4 bases and J dropped 4; count of bases not matched to a gene: 7. This CDR3 contains 15 residues. CDR3 residues: CASSSYSGGNQPQHF. The CDR3 region has the DNA TGTGCCAGCAGTTCCTATTCAGGGGGAAATCAGCCCCAGCATTTT.

The chain couples TRBV6-2 or TRBV6-3 to TRBJ2-7; D is perhaps TRBD2 (6 bases). CDR1 is MNHEY, CDR2 SVGEGT, per germline. The length of the CDR3 is 14 residues. V was pared by 0 bases and J by 3 bases, with 9 bases between. CDR3: CASSYSRLDYEQYF. CDR3 nucleotide sequence: TGTGCCAGCAGTTACTCGCGACTAGACTACGAGCAGTACTTC.

This clonotype was detected only a few times. The chain links TRBV20-1 to TRBJ1-2, with 9 bases identical to TRBD1. CDR3 length equals 11 residues. The germline gives CDR1 DFQATT, CDR2 SNEGSKA (reference sequence). V shed 5 bases, J shed 6 bases, and the junction held 1 base outside the gene matches. The chain's CDR3 is CSARTGDGYTF. The CDR3, as DNA: TGCAGTGCTCGGACAGGGGATGGCTACACCTTC.

This clonotype has ten or more counts. The rearrangement links TRBV28 to TRBJ2-7; D gene unclear. The CDR3 extends over 16 amino acids. V was trimmed by 6 bases and J by 2 bases, leaving 20 bases between them. CDR1 is MDHEN, CDR2 SYDVKM, per germline. The CDR3 nucleotides read TGTGCCAGCAGCCCTTATCCAGGCGTCATTCCCTACGAGCAGTACTTC. It specifies CASSPYPGVIPYEQYF.